Presented here are 12 T cell receptor beta chains from one specimen sequenced in a study of molecular identifiers for immune sequencing clone quantification. TCRdb fed the PCR reads into MiXCR, producing one record per CDR3 protein. The sample lists approximately 320,000 distinct CDR3 sequences; roughly 24% were seen once. The sequencing sample was made of naive CD8+ T cells from blood, with Jurkat cell RNA spiked in. Subset indicated: FACS-sorted CD8+CD4-CCR7+CD45RA+ naive T cells. These receptors were obtained from a human donor in good health. Some libraries in this study had Jurkat cell RNA spiked in.

This chain connects TRBV6-2 or TRBV6-3 to TRBJ2-2, with TRBD1 matching over 9 bases. The germline V gene has CDR1 MNHEY and CDR2 SVGEGT. V shed 5 bases, J shed 5 bases, and the junction held 6 bases outside the gene matches. The CDR3 spans 15 residues. DNA for the CDR3: TGTGCCAGCAGTCAACAGGGGGCGCGGACCGGGGAGCTGTTTTTT. This encodes CASSQQGARTGELFF.

This clonotype was seen repeatedly, ten times or more. This rearrangement joins TRBV11-2 to TRBJ2-1, with 7 bases fitting TRBD2. V was pared by 5 bases and J by 0 bases, with 7 bases of the junction left unmatched. The germline V gene has CDR1 SGHAT and CDR2 FQNNGV. CDR3 length: 16 residues. CDR3 in DNA: TGTGCCAGCAGCCCCGAAGGGAGGGGCTCCTACAATGAGCAGTTCTTC. As protein: CASSPEGRGSYNEQFF.

The V and J genes are TRBV3-1 and TRBJ2-4; 11 nucleotides align to TRBD1. From germline, CDR1 is LGHDT and CDR2 YNNKEL (reference sequence). Trimming removed 1 base from V and 6 bases from J; junction bases left unmatched: 5. This CDR3 region has 16 residues. CDR3 amino acids: CASSQAPGQGVNIQYF. CDR3 DNA sequence: TGTGCCAGCAGCCAAGCCCCGGGACAGGGGGTAAACATTCAGTACTTC.

A note on this clonotype: At one boundary the junction diverges from the germline segment, which might be a read error. The CDR3 sequence is CASSFGQLNAEAFF. The CDR3 DNA reads TGTGCCAGCAGTTTCGGTCAGCTGAACGCTGAAGCTTTCTTT. J is TRBJ1-1 and V is TRBV12-3 or TRBV12-4; D is uncertain. The CDR3 contains 14 residues.

In its sample, this clonotype was seen once. As the CDR3 is not closed by the conserved phenylalanine or tryptophan, this likely results from a read error. The chain employs TRBV19 and TRBJ1-1; a possible D gene is TRBD1 (5 bases). The V gene lost 11 bases and the J gene lost 1 base, with 17 bases spanning the gap. This CDR3 is built from 14 residues. Germline loops: CDR1 LNHDA, CDR2 SQIVND (reference sequence). CDR3: CAASPGGRNTEAFL. The CDR3 DNA is TGTGCCGCGTCCCCGGGGGGACGGAACACTGAAGCTTTCCTT.

With respect to this clonotype: Given a much more abundant clone one base away, this may be a read error. No conserved phenylalanine or tryptophan ends this CDR3, so it is likely a read error. This sequence joins TRBV28 and TRBJ2-3; 7 bases fit TRBD2. CDR3 length equals 17 residues. Germline V gene sequence: CDR1 MDHEN, CDR2 SYDVKM. Trimming took 3 bases from V and 2 from J; bases not matched to a gene: 11. As DNA, the CDR3 is TGTGCCAGCAGTTTTAGGTCGATGGCGGGAGCCACAGATACGCAGTATTGT. The encoded protein is CASSFRSMAGATDTQYC.

This clonotype was detected only a few times. The chain joins TRBV25-1 to TRBJ2-5; TRBD2 matches 8 bases. V dropped 4 bases and J dropped 4; count of bases not matched to a gene: 14. Per the germline V gene, CDR1 is MGHDK and CDR2 is SYGVNS. The length of the CDR3 is 17 residues. As DNA, the CDR3 is TGTGCCAGCAGTGGGGTAAAGCGGGAGTCGACCGGAGAGACCCAGTACTTC. This sequence encodes CASSGVKRESTGETQYF.

In this sample, this clonotype turned up many times. The chain has TRBV5-1 and TRBJ2-1; D call uncertain. The germline CDR1 and CDR2 sequences are SGHRS and YFSETQ. CDR3 length: 12 residues. V lost 5 bases and J lost 8, with 11 bases in between. The CDR3 here is CASRSNRDEQFF. DNA of the CDR3: TGCGCCAGCAGGTCCAACCGCGATGAGCAGTTCTTC.

This clonotype was found many times. This chain joins TRBV25-1 and TRBJ2-5, with no clear D. This CDR3 is 12 amino acids long. CDR1 and CDR2 (germline): MGHDK, SYGVNS. Trimming took 9 bases from V and 1 from J, leaving 9 bases between them. CDR3 sequence (DNA): TGTGCCAGATCGGGCACCCAAGAGACCCAGTACTTC. Its translation is CARSGTQETQYF. The whole variable domain, remainder taken from reference TRBV25-1 and TRBJ2-5, is EADIYQTPRYLVIGTGKKITLECSQTMGHDKMYWYQQDPGMELHLIHYSYGVNSTEKGDLSSESTVSRIRTEHFPLTLESARPSHTSQYLCARSGTQETQYFGPGTRLLVL.

A word on this clonotype: A junction boundary mismatches the germline segment, possibly from a read error. J is TRBJ1-6 and V is TRBV27; no clear D gene. This CDR3 has 15 amino acids. The germline gives CDR1 MNHEY, CDR2 SMNVEV (reference sequence). CDR3 in amino acids: CASSFFSGFDSPLHF. CDR3 DNA sequence: TGTGCCAGCAGTTTTTTTTCAGGATTCGATTCGCCCCTCCACTTT.

Ten or more counts support this clonotype. The chain employs TRBV4-3 and TRBJ2-3, with 7 bases that match TRBD2. CDR3 length: 16 residues. V dropped 1 base and J dropped 2; count of bases not matched to a gene: 6. In germline, CDR1 is LGHNA, CDR2 YSLEER. The CDR3 region is CASSQGIGLDTDTQYF. The CDR3 nucleotides read TGCGCCAGCAGCCAAGGTATAGGACTAGACACAGATACGCAGTATTTT.

Concerning this clonotype: A clone one base away is much larger, so this may be a read error. Since no conserved phenylalanine or tryptophan closes the CDR3, a read error is the likely cause. This chain links TRBV5-1 with TRBJ2-7, with TRBD1 matching over 8 bases. From germline, CDR1 is SGHRS and CDR2 YFSETQ. CDR3 length: 14 amino acids. V shed 0 bases, J shed 3 bases, and the junction held 2 bases outside the gene matches. CDR3 loop: CASSLAGGGYEQYL. CDR3 DNA sequence: TGCGCCAGCAGCTTGGCAGGGGGCGGCTACGAGCAGTACCTC.